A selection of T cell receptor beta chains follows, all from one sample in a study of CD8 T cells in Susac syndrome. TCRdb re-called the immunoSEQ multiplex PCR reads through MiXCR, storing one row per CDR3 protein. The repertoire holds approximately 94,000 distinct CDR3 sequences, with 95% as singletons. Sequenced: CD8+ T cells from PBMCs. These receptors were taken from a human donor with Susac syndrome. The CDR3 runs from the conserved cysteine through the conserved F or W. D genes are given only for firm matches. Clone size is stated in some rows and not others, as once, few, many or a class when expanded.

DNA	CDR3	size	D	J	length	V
TGTTCGCGAAGCACAGATACGCAGTATTTT	CSRSTDTQYF	.	.	TRBJ2-3	10	TRBV25-1
TGCGCCAGCAGCTTGGAAACCGCCTGGGATGAGCAGTTCTTC	CASSLETAWDEQFF	.	.	TRBJ2-1	14	TRBV5-1
TGCGGGACTAGCGGGATCCATCCCCTAAATGAGCAGTTCTTC	CGTSGIHPLNEQFF	.	TRBD2	TRBJ2-1	14	TRBV29-1
TGTGCCAGCAGCCAAGTGAGGCAGCACCCGGCGTACTTC	CASSQVRQHPAYF	.	.	TRBJ2-5	13	TRBV3-1
TGTGCCAGCGGAGACGGGGAAGGCTACACCTTC	CASGDGEGYTF	.	.	TRBJ1-2	11	TRBV27
TGCAGTGCTAGAGAGTTGGCGGAGGCCGGTACAGATACGCAGTATTTT	CSARELAEAGTDTQYF	.	.	TRBJ2-3	16	TRBV20-1
TGCAGTGCTAGAGATGGGGGCGGGAGAGGATATACGCAGTATTTT	CSARDGGGRGYTQYF	.	.	TRBJ2-3	15	TRBV20-1
TGTGCCACCAGCAGAGATGGAGAGGGATCCGGGGCCAACGTCCTGACTTTC	CATSRDGEGSGANVLTF	.	.	TRBJ2-6	17	TRBV15
TGCAGCGTTTCGGGGTCCGAAGGCTACGAGCAGTACTTC	CSVSGSEGYEQYF	.	.	TRBJ2-7	13	TRBV29-1
TGTGCCAGCAGTTCCCCTCACACGCCCCAGCATTTT	CASSSPHTPQHF	.	.	TRBJ1-5	12	TRBV6-2/TRBV6-3
TGCAGTGCTAGAGATCCTAGGGGACCCTACGAGCAGTACTTC	CSARDPRGPYEQYF	once	.	TRBJ2-7	14	TRBV20-1
TGTGCCAGCAGTCTTCCTCCCGGGGGCGGCAATGAGCAGTTCTTC	CASSLPPGGGNEQFF	.	.	TRBJ2-1	15	TRBV27
TGTGCCAGCAGCTTAGGCGTTCCCTCCACACTCGGAGCTTTCTTT	CASSLGVPSTLGAFF	.	.	TRBJ1-1	15	TRBV13
TGTGCCAGCAGCTCCAACGCCGGGAGGAGTAATGAAAAACTGTTTTTT	CASSSNAGRSNEKLFF	.	.	TRBJ1-4	16	TRBV13